The 2 T cell receptor beta chains listed next were all sequenced from one sample in a study of blood T cells in healthy people across ages. Combining a sample-barcoded 5' primer with a J-beta primer mix, a second PCR ran for 7 to 11 cycles. Each CDR3 protein is one row after TCRdb ran MiXCR on the 5' RACE reads. The data hold over 950,000 distinct CDR3 sequences, with around two fifths observed a single time. The sequenced material came from blood. The receptors here all came from a man aged 18 to 29 in good health.

V and J are TRBV6-2 or TRBV6-3 and TRBJ1-1; D gene unclear. CDR1 is MNHEY, CDR2 SVGEGT, per germline. V was cut by 3 bases and J by 2 bases, with 25 bases left in between. The CDR3 runs 19 residues. Here the CDR3 DNA reads TGTGCCAGCAGTTATCGTATGGAAGATGAAGTCCGGTCTAACACTGAAGCTTTCTTT. This encodes CASSYRMEDEVRSNTEAFF.

The rearrangement links TRBV6-5 to TRBJ2-3; D ambiguous. Between the trimmed V and J ends, which lost 6 bases and 5 bases, there was a span of 21 bases. This CDR3 region has 16 residues. The germline V gene has CDR1 MNHEY and CDR2 SVGAGI. The CDR3 region has the DNA TGTGCCAGCAGCACCGGGTCTCTCCTTTGGGGAGATACGCAGTATTTT. Translated, it gives CASSTGSLLWGDTQYF.